This T cell receptor beta chain derives from a study of T cells in Graves' hyperthyroidism and ophthalmopathy. Findings and limits, study-wide: Among thyroid clonotypes expanded above 0.001, most also appeared in blood.

Patients aged 18 to 65 had newly diagnosed hyperthyroidism that had lasted under 2 months. Diagnoses were made from clinical symptoms, serum measures (thyroxine and TRAb), thyroid ultrasound and orbital computed tomography. Amplified TCR beta CDR3 regions came from RNA transcripts. Carried out on the TCR CDR3, a first-round RT-PCR used the HTBI primer set. TCRdb reprocessed the multiplex PCR reads via MiXCR and lists one record per CDR3 protein. The sample carries under 300,000 distinct CDR3 sequences, roughly an eighth recorded once. This clonotype appeared many times. Its antigen is undetermined. Trimming removed 1 base at V and 6 bases at J, with 7 bases between. Per the germline V gene, CDR1 is SGHAT and CDR2 is FQNNGV. The CDR3 loop spans 13 amino acids.

The sequenced sample was blood. The clonotype comes from a woman aged 40 to 49 with Graves' hyperthyroidism. The V and J genes are TRBV11-2 and TRBJ2-1; D uncertain. CDR3 in amino acids: CASSLGNLNEQFF. CDR3 coding DNA: TGTGCCAGCAGCTTAGGAAACCTCAATGAGCAGTTCTTC.